The rows below give T cell receptor beta chains drawn from one sample of a study of cytomegalovirus exposure and HLA in healthy donors. The protocol was immunoSEQ multiplex PCR, while the TCRdb copy is restricted to in-frame clones and leaves out a portion. The repertoire holds over 200,000 clones, with about 80% as singletons. The sample consisted of PBMCs. These receptors all come from a man aged 35 to 55 in good health and CMV-seropositive. Both conserved end residues are part of each CDR3. The D gene is left open where the match is weak. Size tells how often a clone was seen (once, few, many) or the class of an expanded clone, and some rows leave it out.

.	TRBV19	TRBJ1-5	once	TGTGCCAGTAGTATAGGAGGGCCCAGCAATCAGCCCCAGCATTTT	CASSIGGPSNQPQHF
.	TRBV18	TRBJ1-2	.	TGTGCCAGCTCACCACCCGGACAGCAGGACTATGGCTACACCTTC	CASSPPGQQDYGYTF
TRBD1	TRBV10-3	TRBJ2-7	few	TGTGCCATCAGTGCCCGACAGGGGGAAAGCGAGCAGTACTTC	CAISARQGESEQYF
.	TRBV27	TRBJ2-7	.	TGTGCCAGTGCTTCTACTAGGGCGAACTCCTACGAGCAGTACTTC	CASASTRANSYEQYF
.	TRBV9	TRBJ1-5	.	TGTGCCAGCAGCCCTCTACGGGAAGGTCATAGCAATCAGCCCCAGCATTTT	CASSPLREGHSNQPQHF
.	TRBV10-2	TRBJ1-4	.	TGCGCCAGCAGTGAGCCTAGGTATCAGCGGGCTAATGAAAAACTGTTTTTT	CASSEPRYQRANEKLFF
.	TRBV15	TRBJ2-1	.	TGTGCCACCAGCAGATCGACAGGTTGGGATGAGCAGTTCTTC	CATSRSTGWDEQFF
.	TRBV18	TRBJ1-2	.	TGTGCCAGCTCACCGTACGATAGAACGAACTATGGCTACACCTTC	CASSPYDRTNYGYTF
.	TRBV4-1	TRBJ2-3	.	TGCGCCAGCAGCCAACCCACGGGGGATACGCAGTATTTT	CASSQPTGDTQYF
TRBD1	TRBV4-1	TRBJ1-1	.	TGCGCCAGCAGCCAAGTCAGGGGGCGGATGAACACTGAAGCTTTCTTT	CASSQVRGRMNTEAFF
TRBD2	TRBV2	TRBJ2-2	.	TGTGCCAGCAGTTCTACTAGCGGGAGGTTGAACGGGGAGCTGTTTTTT	CASSSTSGRLNGELFF
TRBD1	TRBV7-9	TRBJ1-2	.	TGTGCCAGCAGCATAACAGGGGGAGACTACACCTTC	CASSITGGDYTF
.	TRBV28	TRBJ1-4	once	TGTGCCGGATCCACCCGGGGGAACGAAAAACTGTTTTTT	CAGSTRGNEKLFF
.	TRBV5-1	TRBJ1-4	.	TGCGCCAGCAGCTTGACCGGGACTGTTAATGAAAAACTGTTTTTT	CASSLTGTVNEKLFF
.	TRBV4-1	TRBJ2-3	.	TGCGCCAGCAGCCAAGTCCCGGGGGGCCCAGATACGCAGTATTTT	CASSQVPGGPDTQYF
TRBD1	TRBV6-1	TRBJ2-3	.	TGTGCCAGCAGTGACTGGGACAGGCGCACAGATACGCAGTATTTT	CASSDWDRRTDTQYF
TRBD1	TRBV6-1	TRBJ1-5	.	TGTGCCAGCAGTGAAGACCTATGGGGGACAGGGGGCATTAGCAATCAGCCCCAGCATTTT	CASSEDLWGTGGISNQPQHF
TRBD2	TRBV7-3	TRBJ2-5	few	TGTGCCAGCAGCCCCACTAGCGGGAGTGAGACCCAGTACTTC	CASSPTSGSETQYF
TRBD2	TRBV29-1	TRBJ2-3	.	TGCAGCGTTGAAAAATGGACTAGCGGGAGGGTTAACACAGATACGCAGTATTTT	CSVEKWTSGRVNTDTQYF
TRBD2	TRBV5-8	TRBJ2-1	.	TGTGCCAGCAGTTTAGCGGGAGGCGTGGATGAGCAGTTCTTC	CASSLAGGVDEQFF
.	TRBV9	TRBJ2-3	.	TGTGCCAGCAGCGTAGCGGCTTTCGGGAGCACAGATACGCAGTATTTT	CASSVAAFGSTDTQYF
.	TRBV10-2	TRBJ1-1	.	TGCGCCAGCAGTGAGTCGATCCCCGGTGAAGCTTTCTTT	CASSESIPGEAFF
.	TRBV19	TRBJ2-7	.	TGTGCCAGTAGTATGGCCGGGTTCGGCGAGCAGTACTTC	CASSMAGFGEQYF
TRBD1	TRBV7-2	TRBJ1-2	.	TGTGCCAGCAGCCTGGGACAGTCCCGTCTTCATGGCTACACCTTC	CASSLGQSRLHGYTF
TRBD1	TRBV2	TRBJ2-2	.	TGTGCCAGCAGTGGGCCCCTGACAGGGACGAACACCGGGGAGCTGTTTTTT	CASSGPLTGTNTGELFF
TRBD2	TRBV6-1	TRBJ2-5	.	TGTGCCAGCAGACTAGCGCTCCAAGAGACCCAGTACTTC	CASRLALQETQYF
TRBD2	TRBV11-2	TRBJ2-2	.	TGTGCCAGCAGCTGGGGGGGGAAAAGCACCGGGGAGCTGTTTTTT	CASSWGGKSTGELFF
TRBD1	TRBV5-8	TRBJ1-2	few	TGTGCCAGCAGCCCGGGGACAGGGACAAAGAGCTACACCTTC	CASSPGTGTKSYTF
TRBD1	TRBV27	TRBJ2-3	.	TGTGCCAGCAGTTCCATTCCCGGGACAGGGCCCACAGATACGCAGTATTTT	CASSSIPGTGPTDTQYF
TRBD1	TRBV9	TRBJ1-1	.	TGTGCCAGCAGCGTATCGACAGGGAAGACTGAAGCTTTCTTT	CASSVSTGKTEAFF
.	TRBV6-1	TRBJ1-1	few	TGTGCCAGCAGGAGAGACAGGACGAACACTGAAGCTTTCTTT	CASRRDRTNTEAFF